This T cell receptor beta chain was identified in a study of OX40 agonist ivuxolimab in advanced cancers. V was pared by 5 bases and J by 2 bases, with 16 bases between. CDR1 and CDR2 from the germline V gene are MDHEN and SYDVKM. The CDR3 contains 15 residues. Sequenced by immunoSEQ multiplex PCR; TCRdb stores in-frame clones only, minus some. Here the sample spans roughly 130,000 clones, just under 95% being singletons. People who had autoimmune disease history or systemic immunosuppression were excluded. This TCR was sampled from an adult with an advanced solid tumor such as melanoma, head and neck, liver or kidney cancer. The sequences come from CD4+ or CD8+ T cells sorted from blood, collected in a trial of the OX40 agonist ivuxolimab. The gene calls are TRBV28 and TRBJ2-7; D ambiguous. CDR3 DNA sequence: TGTGCCAGCAGTCCGCCACGGGTTGGCACCTACGAGCAGTACTTC. Protein product: CASSPPRVGTYEQYF.